This T cell receptor (beta chain) was retrieved from a study of cytomegalovirus exposure and HLA in healthy donors. The CDR3 totals 14 residues. Germline lookup yields CDR1 SGDLS and CDR2 YYNGEE. Trimming shortened V by 0 bases and J by 2 bases, and 8 bases separated the two germline ends. The PCR contained 60 Vbeta and 13 Jbeta primers. Generated by immunoSEQ multiplex PCR, the TCRdb table keeps only in-frame clones and is missing some. The sample totals 120,000 or so clones. V and J are TRBV9 and TRBJ2-5, with a possible D match to TRBD1 (6 bases). The sequenced sample consisted of PBMCs. This receptor was taken from a man younger than 30 in good health and CMV-seronegative. CDR3 protein: CASSVGGPQETQYF. The CDR3, as DNA: TGTGCCAGCAGCGTAGGGGGGCCGCAAGAGACCCAGTACTTC.